These 15 T cell receptor beta chains originate from one sample sequenced in a study of blood T cell repertoires in COVID-19. The method was immunoSEQ multiplex PCR; TCRdb's version includes in-frame clones alone and lacks a portion of them. The sample consists of 52,000 or so clones, roughly four fifths of them appearing once. Sequencing used peripheral blood. These receptors came from a human donor in a cohort sampled during active or convalescent COVID-19.

The chain combines TRBV7-2 with TRBJ2-5, with 11 nucleotides matching TRBD1. J was trimmed by 5 bases and V by 1 base; bases with no gene match: 9. CDR3 length: 17 residues. Germline V gene data show CDR1 as SGHTA and CDR2 as FQGNSA. CDR3 in amino acids: CASSLVVGQGASETQYF. CDR3 DNA: TGTGCCAGCAGCTTAGTCGTCGGACAGGGGGCGAGCGAGACCCAGTACTTC.

The CDR3 DNA reads as TGTGCCAGCAGCCTACTGGACAGGGATAATTCACCCCTCCACTTT. Translation: CASSLLDRDNSPLHF. V usage is TRBV5-6 and J usage is TRBJ1-6, with 8 bases lining up with TRBD1. The germline gives CDR1 SGHDT, CDR2 YYEEEE. The V and J ends lost 4 bases and 5 bases, in that order; junction bases with no gene match: 5. The CDR3 sequence is 15 residues long. Full variable domain (missing parts from reference TRBV5-6 and TRBJ1-6): DAGVTQSPTHLIKTRGQQVTLRCSPKSGHDTVSWYQQALGQGPQFIFQYYEEEERQRGNFPDRFSGHQFPNYSSELNVNALLLGDSALYLCASSLLDRDNSPLHFGNGTRLTVT.

This sequence joins TRBV5-1 and TRBJ1-1; 7 bases are a match to TRBD1. The CDR3 is 17 residues long. The germline CDR1 and CDR2 sequences are SGHRS and YFSETQ. V was clipped by 4 bases and J by 0 bases; unmatched bases: 12. The CDR3: CASSPGDSFLVNTEAFF. As DNA, the CDR3 is TGCGCCAGCAGCCCCGGGGACAGCTTCCTTGTGAACACTGAAGCTTTCTTT.

V is TRBV5-4 and J is TRBJ2-3, with D possibly being TRBD1 (5 bases). The germline CDR1 and CDR2 sequences are SGHNT and YYREEE (reference sequence). V lost 5 bases to trimming and J lost 8 bases, with 9 bases between them. The CDR3 is made up of 11 amino acids. DNA of the CDR3: TGTGCCAGCAGTCAGGGTCTTACGCAGTATTTT. It encodes CASSQGLTQYF.

The V gene is TRBV14, the J gene TRBJ1-1; 7 bases are a match to TRBD1. CDR1 SGHDN and CDR2 FVKESK come from the germline V gene. CDR3 size: 13 residues. V shed 8 bases, J shed 1 base, and the junction held 4 bases outside the gene matches. In DNA, the CDR3 is TGTGCCAGCCGGGGACAGACGAACACTGAAGCTTTCTTT. Residues: CASRGQTNTEAFF.

DNA for the CDR3: TGTGCCAGCAGTTTATCGGGACAGGGAGGACAGCCCCAGCATTTT. Translation gives CASSLSGQGGQPQHF. The chain recombines TRBV27 with TRBJ1-5; 9 nucleotides match TRBD1. The CDR3 runs 15 residues. The ends lost 0 bases at V and 7 bases at J; junction bases unmatched: 4. Germline V lookup: CDR1 MNHEY, CDR2 SMNVEV (reference sequence).

In this sample, this clone turned up a few times. V and J are TRBV6-2 or TRBV6-3 and TRBJ1-1, with TRBD1 identical over 10 bases. The J segment lost 0 bases and the V segment lost 4 bases, leaving 5 bases of the junction unmatched. Germline CDR1 and CDR2: MNHEY and SVGEGT. The CDR3 has 16 amino acids. The CDR3 region is CASSWGTGAMNTEAFF. The CDR3 nucleotides are TGTGCCAGCAGTTGGGGGACAGGGGCGATGAACACTGAAGCTTTCTTT.

The rearrangement uses TRBV11-3 and TRBJ1-2; TRBD1 is a possible D gene (5 bases). The CDR3 runs 13 residues. V lost 4 bases and J 4 bases, leaving 10 bases between the germline ends. In germline, CDR1 is SGHNT, CDR2 YENEEA. Written as DNA, the CDR3 is TGTGCCAGCAGCTACCCGGGGGGCTATGGCTACACCTTC. Protein product: CASSYPGGYGYTF.

The chain employs TRBV19 and TRBJ1-2, with 11 bases lining up with TRBD1. The CDR3 has 13 residues. V was clipped by 7 bases and J by 7 bases; unmatched bases: 5. Per the germline V gene, CDR1 is LNHDA and CDR2 is SQIVND (reference sequence). CDR3 residues: CASTSGTGGGYTF. The CDR3 DNA follows: TGTGCCAGTACCTCTGGGACAGGGGGTGGCTACACCTTC.

The chain couples TRBV4-2 to TRBJ1-1; D not resolved. Germline loops: CDR1 LGHNA, CDR2 YNFKEQ. V was shortened by 5 bases and J by 3 bases, with 4 bases between the two germline ends. This CDR3 is built from 11 residues. The DNA for the CDR3 is TGTGCCAGCAGCGAGGACACTGAAGCTTTCTTT. Its translation is CASSEDTEAFF.

This sequence joins TRBV7-2 and TRBJ2-5; 9 bases fit TRBD1. Germline V CDR1 and CDR2: SGHTA, FQGNSA. The CDR3 covers 15 residues. J was trimmed by 5 bases and V by 1 base; bases with no gene match: 5. As DNA, the CDR3 is TGTGCCAGCAGCTTAGGACAGGGGGTTAGGGAGACCCAGTACTTC. Its protein product is CASSLGQGVRETQYF.

About this clone: One end of the junction does not line up with germline, which may come from a read error. The rearrangement uses TRBV24-1 and TRBJ1-4; TRBD1 aligns across 7 bases. CDR3 length: 12 residues. Per germline, CDR1 KGHDR and CDR2 SFDVKD. CDR3 DNA sequence: TGTGCCACCAGTGATCTCGACAGGGTGGGGGACTTT. It translates to CATSDLDRVGDF.

There are a few counts of this clone. The chain joins TRBV2 to TRBJ2-5, with D maybe TRBD2 (6 bases). From germline, CDR1 is SNHLY and CDR2 FYNNEI. The CDR3 is 15 residues long. V was trimmed by 3 bases and J by 9 bases, leaving 20 bases between them. The CDR3 nucleotides are TGTGCCAGCAGTGACGCGGGACTCGCTAGTGGGGCCCAGTACTTC. Translation gives CASSDAGLASGAQYF.

V gene TRBV6-5 combines with J gene TRBJ2-7; 7 bases line up with TRBD2. Germline lookup yields CDR1 MNHEY and CDR2 SVGAGI. The CDR3 is 16 amino acids. The trim removed 0 bases at V and 6 bases at J, leaving 11 bases unmatched. The CDR3 region has the DNA TGTGCCAGCAGTTACTCTACGGGGGGTACTCTCTCCGAGCAGTACTTC. Translating gives CASSYSTGGTLSEQYF.

The chain employs TRBV6-6 and TRBJ1-2; 7 bases fit TRBD1. The V gene's germline CDR1 is MNHNY and CDR2 SVGAGI (reference sequence). The CDR3 is 14 residues long. The V gene end was trimmed by 7 bases and the J gene end by 7 bases; junction bases not matched to a gene: 12. CDR3 nucleotides: TGTGCCAGCACCGAGAGGGGGCTCGTATCTGGCTACACCTTC. It is translated as CASTERGLVSGYTF.